The sequence of this T cell receptor (beta chain) was determined in a study of control samples from healthy donors and cancer patients. Germline CDR1 is SGHNT and CDR2 is YYREEE (reference sequence). CDR3 size: 19 residues. With V trimmed by 0 bases and J by 2 bases, 10 bases remained unmatched. The repertoire was sequenced with immunoSEQ multiplex PCR; TCRdb's copy has only in-frame clones and lacks some. This table has about 160,000 clones, about 94% appearing once. The source is a man aged 60 to 69 with colorectal cancer. The V gene is TRBV5-4, the J gene TRBJ2-3, with 12 positions matching TRBD2. Specimen: PBMCs. The CDR3 DNA reads TGTGCCAGCAGCTTGGGGTCCCCTAGCGGGGGGGAAAACACAGATACGCAGTATTTT. This codes for CASSLGSPSGGENTDTQYF.